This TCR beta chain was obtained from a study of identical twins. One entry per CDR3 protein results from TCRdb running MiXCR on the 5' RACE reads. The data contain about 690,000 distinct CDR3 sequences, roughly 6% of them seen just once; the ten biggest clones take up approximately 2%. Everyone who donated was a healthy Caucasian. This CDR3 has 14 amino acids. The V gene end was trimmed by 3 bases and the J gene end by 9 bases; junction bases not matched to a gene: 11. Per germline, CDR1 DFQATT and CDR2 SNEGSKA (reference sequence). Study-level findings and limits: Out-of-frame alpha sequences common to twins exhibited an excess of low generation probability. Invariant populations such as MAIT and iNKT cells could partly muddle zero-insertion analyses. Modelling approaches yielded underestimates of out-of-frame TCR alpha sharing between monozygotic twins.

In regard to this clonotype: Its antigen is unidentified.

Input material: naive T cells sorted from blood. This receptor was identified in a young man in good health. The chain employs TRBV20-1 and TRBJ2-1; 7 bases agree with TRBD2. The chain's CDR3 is CSASPRETWGEQFF. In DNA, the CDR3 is TGCAGTGCTAGTCCGCGGGAGACTTGGGGTGAGCAGTTCTTC.